This T cell receptor beta chain was documented in a study of T-cell reconstitution after alpha-beta-depleted transplantation in children. With respect to this clonotype: Its antigen is as yet unknown.

The junction had 13 bases not matched to a gene; V was cut back by 6 bases and J by 5 bases. The CDR3 spans 15 residues. Germline V lookup: CDR1 ENHRY, CDR2 SYGVKD. As it was prepared, the TCRbeta library received unique molecular identifiers. TCRdb processed the PCR reads anew with MiXCR; each CDR3 protein has one entry. The sample lists approximately 350,000 distinct CDR3 sequences, 15% to 20% occurring once. Study conclusions and caveats: Approximately two months post-transplant, alpha-beta T cells reportedly originated from several hundred expanded graft clones. One year post-transplant, T-cell counts and diversity were largely derived from T cells produced anew. Some patients showed high day-60 TCRbeta diversity, which derived from surviving recipient T cells and thymic progenitors.

The TCR originated in a male patient aged 2 to 10 who had a stem cell transplant for acute lymphoblastic leukemia, so the T cells may come from the graft donor. This chain connects TRBV10-3 to TRBJ2-7; 7 bases agree with TRBD1. Here the sequenced sample was PBMCs, mostly from graft donor cells, taken 360 days after TCRalphabeta/CD19-depleted stem cell transplant. The CDR3 here is CAIRTFGTDADEQYF. The DNA of the CDR3 is TGTGCCATCAGGACCTTTGGGACAGACGCGGACGAGCAGTACTTC.